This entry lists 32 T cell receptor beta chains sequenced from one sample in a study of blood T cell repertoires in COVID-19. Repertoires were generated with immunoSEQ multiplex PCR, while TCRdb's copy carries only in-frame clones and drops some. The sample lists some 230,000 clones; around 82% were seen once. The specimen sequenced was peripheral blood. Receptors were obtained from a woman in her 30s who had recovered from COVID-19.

The CDR3 loop reads CASRLGQPGELFF. The CDR3 coding sequence is TGTGCCAGCAGATTAGGACAGCCCGGGGAGCTGTTTTTT. The chain joins TRBV6-5 to TRBJ2-2; perhaps TRBD1 as D (6 bases). Germline V lookup: CDR1 MNHEY, CDR2 SVGAGI. Trimming removed 6 bases from V and 6 bases from J, with 11 bases in between. The CDR3 extends over 13 amino acids.

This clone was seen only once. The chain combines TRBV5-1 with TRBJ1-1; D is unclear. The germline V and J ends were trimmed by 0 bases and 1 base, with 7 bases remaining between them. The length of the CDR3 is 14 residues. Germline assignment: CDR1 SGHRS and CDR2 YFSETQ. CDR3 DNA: TGCGCCAGCAGCTTGGACCACAGGAACACTGAAGCTTTCTTT. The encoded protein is CASSLDHRNTEAFF.

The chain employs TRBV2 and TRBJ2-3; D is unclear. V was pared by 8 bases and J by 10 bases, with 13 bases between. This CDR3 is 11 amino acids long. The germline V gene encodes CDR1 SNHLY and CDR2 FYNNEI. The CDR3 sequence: CASLLGEAQYF. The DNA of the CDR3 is TGTGCCAGCCTTCTAGGAGAGGCGCAGTATTTT.

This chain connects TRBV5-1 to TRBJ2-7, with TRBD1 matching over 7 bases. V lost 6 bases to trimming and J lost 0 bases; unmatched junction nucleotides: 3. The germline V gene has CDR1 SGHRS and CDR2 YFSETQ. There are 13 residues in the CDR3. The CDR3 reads CASTGTVSYEQYF. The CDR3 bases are TGCGCCAGCACCGGGACAGTCTCCTACGAGCAGTACTTC.

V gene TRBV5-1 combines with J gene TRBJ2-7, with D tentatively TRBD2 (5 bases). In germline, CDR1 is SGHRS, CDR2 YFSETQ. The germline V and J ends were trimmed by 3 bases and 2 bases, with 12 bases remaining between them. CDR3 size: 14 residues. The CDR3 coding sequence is TGCGCCAGCAGCTCAGCGGACGGAGCCTACGAGCAGTACTTC. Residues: CASSSADGAYEQYF.

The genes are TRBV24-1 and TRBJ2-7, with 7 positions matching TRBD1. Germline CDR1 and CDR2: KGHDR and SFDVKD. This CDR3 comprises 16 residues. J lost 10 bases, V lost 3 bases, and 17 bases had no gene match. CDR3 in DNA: TGTGCCACCAGTGATGCCGGGACAGCCCCCTTCCGCGGTCAGTACTTC. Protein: CATSDAGTAPFRGQYF.

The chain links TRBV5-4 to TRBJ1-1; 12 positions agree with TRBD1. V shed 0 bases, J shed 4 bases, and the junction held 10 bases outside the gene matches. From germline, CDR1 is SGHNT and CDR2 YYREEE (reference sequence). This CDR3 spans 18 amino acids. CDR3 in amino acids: CASSLDGTGGLEGTEAFF. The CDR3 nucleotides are TGTGCCAGCAGCTTGGATGGGACAGGGGGCCTAGAGGGCACTGAAGCTTTCTTT.

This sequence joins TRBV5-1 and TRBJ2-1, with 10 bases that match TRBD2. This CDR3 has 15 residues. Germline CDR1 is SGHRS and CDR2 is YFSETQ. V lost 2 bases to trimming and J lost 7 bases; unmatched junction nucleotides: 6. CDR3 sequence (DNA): TGCGCCAGCAGCTTCGCTAGCGGGAGTCTGAATGAGCAGTTCTTC. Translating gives CASSFASGSLNEQFF.

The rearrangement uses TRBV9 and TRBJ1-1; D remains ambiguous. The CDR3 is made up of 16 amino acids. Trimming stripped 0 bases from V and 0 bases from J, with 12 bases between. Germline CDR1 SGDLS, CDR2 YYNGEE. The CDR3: CASSVGEAGMNTEAFF. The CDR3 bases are TGTGCCAGCAGCGTAGGAGAGGCCGGCATGAACACTGAAGCTTTCTTT.

The CDR3 DNA reads TGCGCCAGCAGCCCTACTAGCGGGAGGGCCGGGGAGGAGACCCAGTACTTC. Its protein product is CASSPTSGRAGEETQYF. J is TRBJ2-5 and V is TRBV5-1; 13 nucleotides align to TRBD2. Germline CDR1 is SGHRS and CDR2 is YFSETQ. Unmatched junction bases numbered 11, after V lost 4 bases and J lost 5 bases. The CDR3 loop spans 17 amino acids.

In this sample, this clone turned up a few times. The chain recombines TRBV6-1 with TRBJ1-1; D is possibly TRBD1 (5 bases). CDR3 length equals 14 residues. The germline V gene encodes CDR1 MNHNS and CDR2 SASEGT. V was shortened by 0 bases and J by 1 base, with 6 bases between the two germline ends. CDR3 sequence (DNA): TGTGCCAGCAGTGAAGCAGGGGCGAACACTGAAGCTTTCTTT. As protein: CASSEAGANTEAFF.

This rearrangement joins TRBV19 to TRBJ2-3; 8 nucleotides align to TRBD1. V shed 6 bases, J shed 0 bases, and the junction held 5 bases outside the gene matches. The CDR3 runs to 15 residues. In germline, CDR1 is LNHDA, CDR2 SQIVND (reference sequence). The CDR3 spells CASSDRGGSTDTQYF. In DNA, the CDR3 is TGTGCCAGTAGCGACAGGGGCGGTAGCACAGATACGCAGTATTTT.

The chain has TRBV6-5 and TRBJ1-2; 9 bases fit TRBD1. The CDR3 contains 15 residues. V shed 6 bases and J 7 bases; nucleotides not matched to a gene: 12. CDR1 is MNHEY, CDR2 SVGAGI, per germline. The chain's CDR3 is CASSGGGQGSIGYTF. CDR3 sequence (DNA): TGTGCCAGCAGCGGAGGAGGACAGGGGTCTATTGGCTACACCTTC.

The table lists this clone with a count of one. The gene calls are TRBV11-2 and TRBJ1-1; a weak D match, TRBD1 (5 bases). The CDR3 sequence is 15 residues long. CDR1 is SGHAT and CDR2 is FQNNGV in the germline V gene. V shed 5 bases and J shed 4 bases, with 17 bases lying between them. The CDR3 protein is CASSPQSLGGTEAFF. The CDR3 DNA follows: TGTGCCAGCAGCCCGCAGAGTTTGGGGGGCACTGAAGCTTTCTTT.

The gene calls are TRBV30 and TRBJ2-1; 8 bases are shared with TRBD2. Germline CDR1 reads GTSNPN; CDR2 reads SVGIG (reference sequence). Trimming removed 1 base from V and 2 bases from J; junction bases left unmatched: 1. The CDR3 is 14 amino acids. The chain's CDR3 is CAWSGGLAYNEQFF. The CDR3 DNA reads TGTGCCTGGAGTGGGGGACTAGCCTACAATGAGCAGTTCTTC. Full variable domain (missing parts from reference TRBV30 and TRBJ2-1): SQTIHQWPATLVQPVGSPLSLECTVEGTSNPNLYWYRQAAGRGLQLLFYSVGIGQISSEVPQNLSASRPQDRQFILSSKKLLLSDSGFYLCAWSGGLAYNEQFFGPGTRLTVL.

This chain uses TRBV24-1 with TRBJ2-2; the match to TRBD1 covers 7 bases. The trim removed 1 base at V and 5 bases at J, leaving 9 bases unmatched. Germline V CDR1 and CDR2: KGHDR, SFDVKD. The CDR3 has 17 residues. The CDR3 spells CATSDFSAGGPTGELFF. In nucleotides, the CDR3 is TGTGCCACCAGTGATTTCTCGGCAGGGGGACCGACCGGGGAGCTGTTTTTT.

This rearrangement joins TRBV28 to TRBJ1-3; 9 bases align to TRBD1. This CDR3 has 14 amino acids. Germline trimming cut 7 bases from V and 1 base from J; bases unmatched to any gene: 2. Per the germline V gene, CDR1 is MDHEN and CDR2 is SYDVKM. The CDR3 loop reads CASMGQGSGNTIYF. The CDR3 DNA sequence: TGTGCCAGCATGGGACAGGGATCTGGAAACACCATATATTTT.

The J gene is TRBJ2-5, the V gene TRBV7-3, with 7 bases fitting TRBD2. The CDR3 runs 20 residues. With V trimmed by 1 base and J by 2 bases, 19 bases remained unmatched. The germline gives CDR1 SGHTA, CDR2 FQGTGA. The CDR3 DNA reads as TGTGCCAGCAGCTTAATAGCCAGCGGGTCCAACCCGGGGGGTCAAGAGACCCAGTACTTC. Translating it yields CASSLIASGSNPGGQETQYF.

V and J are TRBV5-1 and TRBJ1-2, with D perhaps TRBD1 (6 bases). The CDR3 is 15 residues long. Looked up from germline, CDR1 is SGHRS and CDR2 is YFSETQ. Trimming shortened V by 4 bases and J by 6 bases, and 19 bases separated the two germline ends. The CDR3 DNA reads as TGCGCCAGCAGCCTACTAGGGACACCGTCAGATGGCTACACCTTC. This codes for CASSLLGTPSDGYTF.

CDR3 amino acids: CASSQDCWPSRGRGETQYF. The CDR3 bases are TGCGCCAGCAGCCAAGATTGTTGGCCCTCGAGGGGGCGTGGGGAGACCCAGTACTTC. The genes are TRBV4-1 and TRBJ2-5, with 7 positions matching TRBD1. The CDR3 sequence is 19 residues long. Germline V gene lookup returns CDR1 MGHRA and CDR2 YSYEKL. After removal of 0 bases from V and 5 bases from J, the junction contained 18 bases not matched to a gene.

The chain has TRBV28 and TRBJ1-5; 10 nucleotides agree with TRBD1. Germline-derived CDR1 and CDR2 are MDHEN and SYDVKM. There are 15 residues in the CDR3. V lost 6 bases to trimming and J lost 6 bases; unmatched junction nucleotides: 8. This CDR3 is CASSLGQGYRQPQHF. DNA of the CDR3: TGTGCCAGCAGCCTGGGACAGGGGTATCGTCAGCCCCAGCATTTT.

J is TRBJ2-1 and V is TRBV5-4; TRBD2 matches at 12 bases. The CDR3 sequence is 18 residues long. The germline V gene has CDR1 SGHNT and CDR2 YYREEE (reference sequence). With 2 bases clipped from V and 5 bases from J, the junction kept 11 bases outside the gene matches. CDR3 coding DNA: TGTGCCAGCAGCTTAACGGAGACTAGCGGGAGACGTCACAATGAGCAGTTCTTC. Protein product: CASSLTETSGRRHNEQFF.

The CDR3 reads CASSIKTGNFYGYTF. CDR3 nucleotides: TGTGCCAGTAGTATTAAAACAGGGAACTTCTATGGCTACACCTTC. The rearrangement joins TRBV19 to TRBJ1-2, with D maybe TRBD1 (6 bases). Trimming left V 3 bases short and J 4 bases short, with 15 bases between. Germline V gene sequence: CDR1 LNHDA, CDR2 SQIVND (reference sequence). The CDR3 extends over 15 amino acids.

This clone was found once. This CDR3 is CASSEASLAYEQYF. CDR3 nucleotides: TGTGCCAGCAGTGAAGCGTCACTCGCCTACGAGCAGTACTTC. The chain has TRBV2 and TRBJ2-7, with D unresolved. The CDR3 length is 14 residues. Germline V gene lookup returns CDR1 SNHLY and CDR2 FYNNEI. Trimming pared 0 bases from V and 2 bases from J, leaving 8 bases between.

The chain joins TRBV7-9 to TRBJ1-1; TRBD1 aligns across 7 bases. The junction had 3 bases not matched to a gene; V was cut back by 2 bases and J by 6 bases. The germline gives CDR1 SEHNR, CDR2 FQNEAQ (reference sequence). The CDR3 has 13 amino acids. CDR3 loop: CASSLQQGAEAFF. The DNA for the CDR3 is TGTGCCAGCAGCTTACAGCAGGGGGCTGAAGCTTTCTTT.

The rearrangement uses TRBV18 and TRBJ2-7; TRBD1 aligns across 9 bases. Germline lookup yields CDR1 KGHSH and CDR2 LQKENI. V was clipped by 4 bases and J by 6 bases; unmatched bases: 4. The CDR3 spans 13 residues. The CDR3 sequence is CASSRDRDGEQYF. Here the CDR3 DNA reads TGTGCCAGCTCACGGGACAGGGACGGCGAGCAGTACTTC.

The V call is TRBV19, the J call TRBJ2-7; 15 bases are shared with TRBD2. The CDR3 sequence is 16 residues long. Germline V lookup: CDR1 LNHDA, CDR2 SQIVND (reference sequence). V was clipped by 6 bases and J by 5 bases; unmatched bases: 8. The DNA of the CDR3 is TGTGCCAGTAGGCCCGGGACTAGCGGGAGGTCCCACGAGCAGTACTTC. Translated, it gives CASRPGTSGRSHEQYF.

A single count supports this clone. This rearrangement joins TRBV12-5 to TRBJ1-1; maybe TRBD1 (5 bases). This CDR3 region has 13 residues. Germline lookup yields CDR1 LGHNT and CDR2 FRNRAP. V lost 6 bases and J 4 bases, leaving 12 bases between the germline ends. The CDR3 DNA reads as TGTGCTAGTGGCCGAGACAGATCCACTGAAGCTTTCTTT. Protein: CASGRDRSTEAFF.

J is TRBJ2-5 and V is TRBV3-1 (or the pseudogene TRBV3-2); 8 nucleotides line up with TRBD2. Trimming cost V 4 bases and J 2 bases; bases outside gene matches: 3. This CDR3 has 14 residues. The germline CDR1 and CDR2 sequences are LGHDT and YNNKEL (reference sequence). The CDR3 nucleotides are TGTGCCAGCAGCCCGGGGGGGCGGCAAGAGACCCAGTACTTC. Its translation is CASSPGGRQETQYF.

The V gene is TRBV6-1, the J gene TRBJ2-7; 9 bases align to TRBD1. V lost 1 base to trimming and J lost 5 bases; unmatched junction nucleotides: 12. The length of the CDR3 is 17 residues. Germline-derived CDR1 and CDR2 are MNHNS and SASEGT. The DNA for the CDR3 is TGTGCCAGCAGTGAAGAGGCCCCCCGGGACAGGGCTCACGAGCAGTACTTC. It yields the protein CASSEEAPRDRAHEQYF.

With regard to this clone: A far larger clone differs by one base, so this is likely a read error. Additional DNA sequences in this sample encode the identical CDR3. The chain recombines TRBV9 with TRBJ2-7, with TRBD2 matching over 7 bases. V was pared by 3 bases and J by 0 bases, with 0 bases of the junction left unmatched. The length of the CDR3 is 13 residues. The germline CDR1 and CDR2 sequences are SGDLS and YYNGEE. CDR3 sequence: CASSGTSSYEQYF. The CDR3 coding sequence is TGTGCCAGCAGCGGGACTAGCTCCTACGAGCAGTACTTC.

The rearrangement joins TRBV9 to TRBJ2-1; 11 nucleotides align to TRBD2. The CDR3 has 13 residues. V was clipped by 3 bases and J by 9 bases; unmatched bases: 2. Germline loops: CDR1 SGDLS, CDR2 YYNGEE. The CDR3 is CASSAGTSGEQFF. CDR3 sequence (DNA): TGTGCCAGCAGCGCCGGGACTAGCGGTGAGCAGTTCTTC.